Sequencing of this TCR beta chain was carried out in a study of blood T cell repertoires in COVID-19. The assay was immunoSEQ multiplex PCR, and TCRdb's table has in-frame clones only and misses some. Counted here are under 200,000 clones, 80% to 85% occurring once; the ten biggest clones make up 11%. This CDR3 is built from 18 residues. Per germline, CDR1 MDHEN and CDR2 SYDVKM. V shed 6 bases, J shed 1 base, and the junction held 13 bases outside the gene matches. This sequence was found in a man aged 70 or older with active or convalescent COVID-19. The sample was peripheral blood. The V and J genes are TRBV28 and TRBJ2-3; TRBD1 agrees at 10 bases. CDR3 in amino acids: CASSPRDRGRIRTDTQYF. CDR3 DNA sequence: TGTGCCAGCAGCCCCCGGGACAGGGGAAGGATACGCACAGATACGCAGTATTTT.